What follows are 20 T cell receptor beta chains derived from one specimen sequenced in a study of beta chain features in type 1 diabetes. Study-wide results and caveats: Moderately but significantly shorter TCRB CDR3s were found in Type 1 diabetes patients in all four CD4+ subsets.

What these receptors recognize is not known. What was sequenced were expressed TCRB transcripts, since all of the isolated RNA had been reverse transcribed. Here immunoSEQ multiplex PCR was the method, and the copy in TCRdb shows in-frame clones only, minus some. The sample holds a few hundred thousand clones; 10% to 15% are singletons and the top ten take 0.0095% to 0.013%. The sample taken for sequencing was naive CD4+ T cells from blood. The source is a woman younger than 30 with type 1 diabetes.

This clone was detected only a few times. This chain uses TRBV6-5 with TRBJ1-2, with D tentatively TRBD1 (6 bases). This CDR3 has 15 residues. In germline, CDR1 is MNHEY, CDR2 SVGAGI. The V gene lost 5 bases and the J gene lost 8 bases, with 21 bases spanning the gap. The CDR3 is CASSHEQGPVGGYTF. The CDR3 nucleotides are TGTGCCAGCAGTCACGAACAGGGCCCCGTAGGAGGCTACACCTTC.

The chain carries TRBV18 and TRBJ2-1, with TRBD2 matching over 10 bases. V dropped 3 bases and J dropped 3; count of bases not matched to a gene: 5. This CDR3 is 16 amino acids long. Per germline, CDR1 KGHSH and CDR2 LQKENI. Here the CDR3 reads CASSPGLASLYNEQFF. As DNA, the CDR3 is TGTGCCAGCTCACCGGGACTAGCGAGTCTCTACAATGAGCAGTTCTTC.

The V call is TRBV14, the J call TRBJ2-5, with 7 bases aligning to TRBD2. V shed 4 bases, J shed 4 bases, and the junction held 3 bases outside the gene matches. Germline-derived CDR1 and CDR2 are SGHDN and FVKESK. The CDR3 is made up of 13 amino acids. Here the CDR3 reads CASSRLAAETQYF. The DNA of the CDR3 is TGTGCCAGCAGCCGACTAGCAGCAGAGACCCAGTACTTC.

In its sample, this clone was seen a few times. The V call is TRBV18, the J call TRBJ2-7; tentatively, D is TRBD1 (5 bases). CDR1 and CDR2 (germline): KGHSH, LQKENI. The CDR3 spans 19 residues. Trimming cost V 3 bases and J 5 bases, with 29 bases left between them. CDR3 DNA: TGTGCCAGCTCACCCCTAGGAATATCTTCGACTCAGGGCTTGAACGAGCAGTACTTC. This translates into CASSPLGISSTQGLNEQYF.

This clone was detected only a few times. Germline is not matched at one junction end, which may reflect a read error. The chain recombines TRBV6-5 with TRBJ2-7; TRBD1 matches at 9 bases. This CDR3 spans 14 amino acids. CDR1 and CDR2 (germline): MNHEY, SVGAGI. CDR3 amino acids: CASRPGQGTYAQYF. Written as DNA, the CDR3 is TGTGCCAGCAGACCGGGACAGGGAACCTACGCGCAGTACTTC.

The rearrangement joins TRBV29-1 to TRBJ2-7, with D tentatively TRBD1 (6 bases). Trimming cost V 7 bases and J 4 bases, with 11 bases left between them. The CDR3 runs 11 residues. The germline V gene encodes CDR1 SQVTM and CDR2 ANQGSEA. The CDR3 sequence is CSGAQGYEQYF. CDR3 coding DNA: TGCAGCGGGGCACAGGGTTACGAGCAGTACTTC.

The table lists this clone with a count of one. The rearrangement links TRBV7-9 to TRBJ1-5; a possible D gene is TRBD1 (5 bases). This CDR3 comprises 15 residues. Germline loops: CDR1 SEHNR, CDR2 FQNEAQ (reference sequence). The V end was cut by 5 bases, the J end by 7 bases, with 18 bases between. The CDR3 region has the DNA TGTGCCAGCAGCCTACACGACGGACCAGGGCAGCCCCAGCATTTT. It translates to CASSLHDGPGQPQHF.

The chain employs TRBV30 and TRBJ2-2; 8 nucleotides match TRBD1. With 2 bases clipped from V and 7 bases from J, the junction kept 6 bases outside the gene matches. This CDR3 has 14 amino acids. Germline lookup yields CDR1 GTSNPN and CDR2 SVGIG (reference sequence). CDR3 region: CAWSPRGRGGELFF. For the CDR3, the DNA is TGTGCCTGGAGTCCCAGGGGGCGGGGCGGGGAGCTGTTTTTT.

The V call is TRBV9, the J call TRBJ2-7, with TRBD2 identical over 12 bases. The V gene's germline CDR1 is SGDLS and CDR2 YYNGEE. CDR3 length: 17 amino acids. Germline trimming cut 4 bases from V and 6 bases from J; bases unmatched to any gene: 14. The CDR3 is CASSKGTSGLRGREQYF. The CDR3 nucleotides are TGTGCCAGCAGCAAAGGGACTAGCGGGCTGCGGGGTCGCGAGCAGTACTTC.

The chain is built from TRBV9 and TRBJ2-1; TRBD2 is a possible D gene (6 bases). V lost 3 bases and J 7 bases, leaving 20 bases between the germline ends. The CDR3 sequence is 16 residues long. Germline V gene data show CDR1 as SGDLS and CDR2 as YYNGEE. The CDR3 reads CASSDPLRDHRNEQFF. The CDR3 DNA is TGTGCCAGCAGCGACCCCTTGCGGGACCACCGGAATGAGCAGTTCTTC.

The rearrangement uses TRBV11-2 and TRBJ1-2, with TRBD1 matching over 9 bases. The ends lost 1 base at V and 2 bases at J; junction bases unmatched: 5. From germline, CDR1 is SGHAT and CDR2 FQNNGV. There are 16 residues in the CDR3. The CDR3 sequence: CASSLGGTGRNYGYTF. The CDR3 DNA reads TGTGCCAGCAGCTTAGGGGGGACAGGGCGGAACTATGGCTACACCTTC.

The gene calls are TRBV7-9 and TRBJ1-4; 7 nucleotides align to TRBD1. Germline CDR1 reads SEHNR; CDR2 reads FQNEAQ (reference sequence). The CDR3 has 14 residues. V lost 4 bases and J lost 6; bases outside the gene matches: 5. CDR3 sequence (DNA): TGTGCCAGCAGCTCTAAGACAGGGTATGAAAAACTGTTTTTT. Translated, it gives CASSSKTGYEKLFF.

This clone appeared a few times. The chain couples TRBV9 to TRBJ2-5; the D gene is possibly TRBD2 (7 bases). Germline V gene lookup returns CDR1 SGDLS and CDR2 YYNGEE. The V end lost 0 bases, the J end lost 2 bases, and 14 bases lay between the germline ends. This CDR3 is built from 16 residues. This CDR3 is CASSVGAGAAQETQYF. Written as DNA, the CDR3 is TGTGCCAGCAGCGTAGGGGCGGGGGCCGCTCAAGAGACCCAGTACTTC.

This clone was seen more than once but under ten times. The V call is TRBV29-1, the J call TRBJ1-4, with a tentative D call TRBD1 (5 bases). CDR1 and CDR2 from the germline V gene are SQVTM and ANQGSEA. The CDR3 totals 13 residues. Trimming took 6 bases from V and 5 from J, leaving 13 bases between them. CDR3 nucleotides: TGCAGCGTCCTCCCTGACAGAAATGAAAAACTGTTTTTT. Its protein is CSVLPDRNEKLFF. The full variable domain, in which reference TRBV29-1 and TRBJ1-4 provide the parts outside the CDR3, is SAVISQKPSRDICQRGTSLTIQCQVDSQVTMMFWYRQQPGQSLTLIATANQGSEATYESGFVIDKFPISRPNLTFSTLTVSNMSPEDSSIYLCSVLPDRNEKLFFGSGTQLSVL.

A few counts support this clone. V is TRBV7-9 and J is TRBJ2-5, with D unresolved. V was shortened by 1 base and J by 13 bases, with 10 bases between the two germline ends. The CDR3 has 11 amino acids. The germline V gene encodes CDR1 SEHNR and CDR2 FQNEAQ (reference sequence). The CDR3 bases are TGTGCCAGCAGCTTAGACAATCATATGTACTTC. The encoded protein is CASSLDNHMYF.

V is TRBV28 and J is TRBJ2-7; the D gene is possibly TRBD1 (6 bases). The CDR3 runs to 16 residues. Deletions cut 2 bases from V and 2 bases from J, with 16 bases between. Germline CDR1 MDHEN, CDR2 SYDVKM. The CDR3 loop is CASSLISGAPTYEQYF. The CDR3 bases are TGTGCCAGCAGTTTAATTTCAGGGGCTCCCACCTACGAGCAGTACTTC. The full variable domain, in which reference TRBV28 and TRBJ2-7 provide the parts outside the CDR3, is DVKVTQSSRYLVKRTGEKVFLECVQDMDHENMFWYRQDPGLGLRLIYFSYDVKMKEKGDIPEGYSVSREKKERFSLILESASTNQTSMYLCASSLISGAPTYEQYFGPGTRLTVT.

The chain couples TRBV2 to TRBJ1-6; D gene uncertain. Germline lookup yields CDR1 SNHLY and CDR2 FYNNEI. The length of the CDR3 is 11 residues. V lost 8 bases to trimming and J lost 11 bases, with 10 bases between them. The CDR3 loop reads CASREVPPLHF. The CDR3 DNA follows: TGTGCCAGCCGGGAGGTCCCACCCCTCCACTTT.

This clone was recorded once. The junction shows a germline mismatch at one end, possibly a read error. The chain has TRBV6-5 and TRBJ2-7, with 9 nucleotides matching TRBD1. The CDR3 is made up of 15 amino acids. The V gene's germline CDR1 is MNHEY and CDR2 SVGAGI. This CDR3 reads CASSHSGTGFSEQYF. CDR3 DNA sequence: TGTGCCAGCAGTCACTCCGGGACAGGGTTTAGCGAGCAGTACTTC.

The chain uses TRBV25-1 and TRBJ1-3, with D tentatively TRBD1 (6 bases). CDR1 is MGHDK, CDR2 SYGVNS, per germline. CDR3 length equals 15 residues. With 2 bases removed from V and 4 bases from J, the gap between germline ends came to 12 bases. In DNA, the CDR3 is TGTGCCAGCAGTGAAAGCAGGGACATCGGAAACACCATATATTTT. Amino acid sequence: CASSESRDIGNTIYF.

The chain is built from TRBV5-4 and TRBJ2-7; 12 nucleotides match TRBD2. The CDR3 runs 14 residues. CDR1 is SGHNT and CDR2 is YYREEE in the germline V gene (reference sequence). V lost 9 bases to trimming and J lost 4 bases; unmatched junction nucleotides: 8. This CDR3 reads CANLRTSGKYEQYF. In DNA, the CDR3 is TGTGCCAACTTACGGACTAGCGGGAAATACGAGCAGTACTTC. Complete variable domain (other parts from reference TRBV5-4 and TRBJ2-7): ETGVTQSPTHLIKTRGQQVTLRCSSQSGHNTVSWYQQALGQGPQFIFQYYREEENGRGNFPPRFSGLQFPNYSSELNVNALELDDSALYLCANLRTSGKYEQYFGPGTRLTVT.